This passage covers 18 T cell receptor beta chains from one sample sequenced in a study of cytomegalovirus exposure and HLA in healthy donors (dated by TCRdb to about 2017). Preparation of the library involved the immunoSEQ multiplex PCR assay. For the multiplex PCR, a mixture combining 60 forward primers for TCR Vbeta segments and 13 reverse primers for TCR Jbeta segments was used. Sourced from immuneACCESS, this table was stored by TCRdb with only in-frame sequences that have V and J called. A share of the clones is absent; for the studies checked, an unresolved V gene accounts for under half, and the remainder has no known explanation. The sample data list about 180,000 clones, and roughly 82% of these were observed just once. The biggest ten clones account for more than 1.5% of the sample. Sequences were obtained from PBMCs. These TCRs come from a man aged 35 to 55 in good health and CMV-seronegative.

This clone was recorded only once. V gene TRBV5-1 combines with J gene TRBJ1-1; 7 bases are a match to TRBD1. Germline assignment: CDR1 SGHRS and CDR2 YFSETQ. The CDR3 is made up of 14 amino acids. The trim removed 7 bases at V and 3 bases at J, leaving 9 bases unmatched. CDR3 in amino acids: CASYLDRVDTEAFF. The CDR3 DNA sequence: TGCGCCAGCTACCTTGACAGGGTCGACACTGAAGCTTTCTTT.

The rearrangement uses TRBV5-4 and TRBJ1-6; D might be TRBD1 (6 bases). The CDR3 consists of 15 residues. Deletions cut 5 bases from V and 9 bases from J, with 18 bases between. CDR1 and CDR2 from the germline V gene are SGHNT and YYREEE (reference sequence). CDR3 in DNA: TGTGCCAGCAGTTTCTTTATAGACAGGACTTCACCCCTCCACTTT. Amino acids: CASSFFIDRTSPLHF.

V and J are TRBV4-2 and TRBJ2-5, with TRBD2 identical over 12 bases. J gave up 2 bases and V 1 base, and 2 bases lay outside the gene matches. Germline CDR1 is LGHNA and CDR2 is YNFKEQ. This CDR3 has 16 amino acids. The CDR3 loop reads CASSQALAGGQETQYF. The CDR3 nucleotides are TGTGCCAGCAGCCAAGCCCTAGCGGGGGGGCAAGAGACCCAGTACTTC.

This clone was seen only once. The chain carries TRBV6-5 and TRBJ2-7; D unresolved. Germline V CDR1 and CDR2: MNHEY, SVGAGI. Trimming shortened V by 0 bases and J by 2 bases, and 8 bases separated the two germline ends. This CDR3 contains 14 residues. Here the CDR3 reads CASSYSKSPYEQYF. Here the CDR3 DNA reads TGTGCCAGCAGTTACTCGAAGAGTCCCTACGAGCAGTACTTC.

The J gene is TRBJ2-2, the V gene TRBV30, with unresolved D. CDR1 and CDR2 (germline): GTSNPN, SVGIG (reference sequence). The CDR3 sequence is 13 residues long. V gave up 2 bases and J gave up 1 base, with 5 bases separating them. This CDR3 is CAWSPGNTGELFF. The CDR3 nucleotides read TGTGCCTGGAGTCCAGGGAACACCGGGGAGCTGTTTTTT. Complete variable domain (other parts from reference TRBV30 and TRBJ2-2): SQTIHQWPATLVQPVGSPLSLECTVEGTSNPNLYWYRQAAGRGLQLLFYSVGIGQISSEVPQNLSASRPQDRQFILSSKKLLLSDSGFYLCAWSPGNTGELFFGEGSRLTVL.

The V and J genes are TRBV4-2 and TRBJ1-2; D not certain. Germline CDR1 reads LGHNA; CDR2 reads YNFKEQ. The CDR3 sequence is 15 residues long. V lost 0 bases and J lost 8, with 16 bases in between. The DNA for the CDR3 is TGTGCCAGCAGCCAAGACTCGCCAGAGGTTTGGGGCTACACCTTC. It specifies CASSQDSPEVWGYTF.

The rearrangement joins TRBV6-4 to TRBJ2-1; 8 bases fit TRBD2. Per the germline V gene, CDR1 is MRHNA and CDR2 is SNTAGT. This CDR3 comprises 15 residues. Trimming removed 0 bases from V and 7 bases from J; junction bases left unmatched: 5. The CDR3: CASSDSSGSGNEQFF. CDR3 bases: TGTGCCAGCAGTGACTCGAGCGGGAGCGGGAATGAGCAGTTCTTC.

The chain carries TRBV7-3 and TRBJ2-6, with a possible D match to TRBD2 (5 bases). Germline loops: CDR1 SGHTA, CDR2 FQGTGA. V was cut by 0 bases and J by 4 bases, with 16 bases left in between. This CDR3 contains 18 residues. The CDR3 DNA is TGTGCCAGCAGCTTAACCGGTTCTGGCTCGGGAGGGGCCAACGTCCTGACTTTC. Translated: CASSLTGSGSGGANVLTF. Full variable domain (outside the CDR3, taken from reference TRBV7-3 and TRBJ2-6): GAGVSQTPSNKVTEKGKYVELRCDPISGHTALYWYRQSLGQGPEFLIYFQGTGAADDSGLPNDRFFAVRPEGSVSTLKIQRTERGDSAVYLCASSLTGSGSGGANVLTFGAGSRLTVL.

This clone has just a few counts. The chain joins TRBV6-4 to TRBJ1-1; no clear D. CDR1 is MRHNA, CDR2 SNTAGT, per germline. With 0 bases removed from V and 5 bases from J, the gap between germline ends came to 10 bases. The CDR3 consists of 14 residues. CDR3 DNA: TGTGCCAGCAGTGACTCGAGTCGGGGAACTGAAGCTTTCTTT. Amino acids: CASSDSSRGTEAFF.

The V and J genes are TRBV6-5 and TRBJ2-3; tentative D call: TRBD2 (7 bases). The CDR3 runs to 15 residues. V was pared by 5 bases and J by 6 bases, with 18 bases between. The germline V gene encodes CDR1 MNHEY and CDR2 SVGAGI. The CDR3 coding sequence is TGTGCCAGCAGTGCCGCGGGGGCCCAAAGGGATACGCAGTATTTT. This translates into CASSAAGAQRDTQYF.

The V call is TRBV20-1, the J call TRBJ2-7; D is undetermined. The CDR3 has 11 amino acids. Trimming pared 0 bases from V and 5 bases from J, leaving 5 bases between. CDR1 is DFQATT and CDR2 is SNEGSKA in the germline V gene (reference sequence). CDR3 sequence reads: CSARDFDEQYF. CDR3 sequence (DNA): TGCAGTGCTAGAGATTTCGACGAGCAGTACTTC.

This CDR3 is CASSPRPGERKTQYF. Here the CDR3 DNA reads TGTGCCAGCAGCCCCCGTCCAGGGGAGAGGAAGACCCAGTACTTC. This chain connects TRBV9 to TRBJ2-5; TRBD1 might be the D (6 bases). Germline values: CDR1 SGDLS, CDR2 YYNGEE. The CDR3 sequence is 15 residues long. Trimming shortened V by 4 bases and J by 6 bases, and 19 bases separated the two germline ends. Together with reference TRBV9 and TRBJ2-5, the CDR3 gives the full variable domain: DSGVTQTPKHLITATGQRVTLRCSPRSGDLSVYWYQQSLDQGLQFLIQYYNGEERAKGNILERFSAQQFPDLHSELNLSSLELGDSALYFCASSPRPGERKTQYFGPGTRLLVL.

The chain has TRBV5-1 and TRBJ2-1; 7 bases map to TRBD2. The ends lost 4 bases at V and 1 base at J; junction bases unmatched: 2. This CDR3 is 14 amino acids long. Germline V CDR1 and CDR2: SGHRS, YFSETQ. CDR3 DNA: TGCGCCAGCAGCCTAGCGGAGTCCTACAATGAGCAGTTCTTC. Translation: CASSLAESYNEQFF. Looking up the rest from reference TRBV5-1 and TRBJ2-1 gives the full variable domain: KAGVTQTPRYLIKTRGQQVTLSCSPISGHRSVSWYQQTPGQGLQFLFEYFSETQRNKGNFPGRFSGRQFSNSRSEMNVSTLELGDSALYLCASSLAESYNEQFFGPGTRLTVL.

The V and J genes are TRBV7-9 and TRBJ2-5; 7 bases align to TRBD2. The closer fit of TRBJ2-7 to the DNA end suggests the J call may be wrong. The germline CDR1 and CDR2 sequences are SEHNR and FQNEAQ (reference sequence). The length of the CDR3 is 18 residues. The CDR3 bases are TGTGCCAGCAGCCCCCCAATTCGCAAACTAGCGTTCTCCTACGAGCAGTACTTC. Its protein is CASSPPIRKLAFSYEQYF.

The genes are TRBV2 and TRBJ1-1; 8 bases are shared with TRBD1. CDR3 length equals 13 residues. Germline loops: CDR1 SNHLY, CDR2 FYNNEI. The V segment lost 7 bases and the J segment 1 base; nucleotides outside the gene matches: 2. This CDR3 reads CASTGTGNTEAFF. For the CDR3, the DNA is TGTGCCAGCACCGGGACAGGGAACACTGAAGCTTTCTTT. The full variable domain, its missing parts supplied by reference TRBV2 and TRBJ1-1, is EPEVTQTPSHQVTQMGQEVILRCVPISNHLYFYWYRQILGQKVEFLVSFYNNEISEKSEIFDDQFSVERPDGSNFTLKIRSTKLEDSAMYFCASTGTGNTEAFFGQGTRLTVV.

The rearrangement links TRBV9 to TRBJ1-1; D unclear. The V gene's germline CDR1 is SGDLS and CDR2 YYNGEE. This CDR3 has 13 residues. The V and J ends lost 4 bases and 2 bases respectively, with 9 bases between them. CDR3 sequence: CASSYGGNTEAFF. CDR3 bases: TGTGCCAGCAGCTATGGAGGTAACACTGAAGCTTTCTTT.

The chain links TRBV6-1 to TRBJ2-7; D remains unclear. Trimming took off 4 bases at V and 3 bases at J, with 10 bases between the two ends. Germline assignment: CDR1 MNHNS and CDR2 SASEGT. This CDR3 has 13 amino acids. Here the CDR3 reads CASSAQSHYEQYF. In nucleotides, the CDR3 is TGTGCCAGCAGTGCACAGAGCCACTACGAGCAGTACTTC.

This CDR3 reads CAISEGAPDTQYF. In DNA form, the CDR3 reads TGTGCCATCAGTGAAGGAGCTCCAGATACGCAGTATTTT. The J gene is TRBJ2-3, the V gene TRBV10-3; D is undetermined. V lost 3 bases to trimming and J lost 4 bases, with 8 bases between them. CDR1 and CDR2 from the germline V gene are ENHRY and SYGVKD. This CDR3 region has 13 residues.